Listed below are T cell receptor beta chains from one sample, sequenced in a study of blood T cell repertoires in COVID-19. Only in-frame clones appear in the TCRdb table, and some are missing; sequencing was by immunoSEQ multiplex PCR. The sample includes around 190,000 clones, 80% to 90% of them seen just once. Sequencing was carried out using peripheral blood. These receptors were obtained from a human donor in a cohort sampled during active COVID-19. Both conserved end residues are part of each CDR3. The D gene is left open where the match is weak. Size values are once, few and many counts, or a class for expanded clones, and some rows have none.

V gene	J gene	clone size	D gene	CDR3 DNA	CDR3 protein
TRBV7-2	TRBJ1-6	-	-	TGTGCCAGCAGCTTGGGCGGGACGGCTAATTCACCCCTCCACTTT	CASSLGGTANSPLHF
TRBV28	TRBJ2-2	-	TRBD1	TGTGCCAGCAGCCCCTCACAGGGGACCGGGGAGCTGTTTTTT	CASSPSQGTGELFF
TRBV27	TRBJ1-5	-	-	TGTGCCAGCAGTTTATCGTCCAGGGATCAGCCCCAGCATTTT	CASSLSSRDQPQHF
TRBV5-1	TRBJ2-5	once	-	TGCGCCAGCAGGGAGGGACCACAGTACCAAGAGACCCAGTACTTC	CASREGPQYQETQYF
TRBV5-6	TRBJ2-6	-	-	TGTGCCAGCAGCTTGGACCGACTTGGGGGCTGGGCCAACGTCCTGACTTTC	CASSLDRLGGWANVLTF
TRBV18	TRBJ2-1	-	-	TGTGCCAGCTTTGTCACTTACGAACCCTCCTACAATGAGCAGTTCTTC	CASFVTYEPSYNEQFF
TRBV7-8	TRBJ2-7	-	-	TGTGCCAGCAGCTTAGAGAGAGGGGGCTCCTACGAGCAGTACTTC	CASSLERGGSYEQYF
TRBV5-4	TRBJ2-6	-	-	TGTGCCAGCAGCTTGGTCCTTTTATCTGGGGCCAACGTCCTGACTTTC	CASSLVLLSGANVLTF
TRBV27	TRBJ1-5	-	-	TGTGCCACCTGGGGCGGGGTTGGGCAGCCCCAGCATTTT	CATWGGVGQPQHF
TRBV7-9	TRBJ2-1	-	TRBD2	TGTGCCAGCAGCCCCCCGGCGGGAGGCCAGTTCTTCCATGAGCAGTTCTTC	CASSPPAGGQFFHEQFF
TRBV28	TRBJ1-5	-	-	TGTGCCAGCAGTTTAAACCAGGGGCTTCAGCCCCAGCATTTT	CASSLNQGLQPQHF
TRBV19	TRBJ2-2	-	TRBD2	TGTGCCAGTAGTCGGGCGGGAGTCTACACCGGGGAGCTGTTTTTT	CASSRAGVYTGELFF
TRBV29-1	TRBJ2-1	-	-	TGCAGCGTTACTGCGAGCTCCTACAATGAGCAGTTCTTC	CSVTASSYNEQFF
TRBV7-7	TRBJ2-2	-	-	TGTGCCAGCAGCTTAGCGGGCGTCTACACCGGGGAGCTGTTTTTT	CASSLAGVYTGELFF
TRBV12-3/TRBV12-4	TRBJ2-7	-	-	TGTGCCAGCAGGACTAGTATCGGCTACGAGCAGTACTTC	CASRTSIGYEQYF